This entry lists 21 T cell receptor beta chains sequenced from one sample in a study of blood T cells in healthy people across ages. Primed by a sample-barcoded 5' primer and a J-beta primer mix, a second PCR proceeded for about 6 to 11 cycles. TCRdb recomputed calls from the 5' RACE reads with MiXCR, one row per CDR3 protein. This sample carries some 1 million distinct CDR3 sequences, over 35% of them seen once, and the ten largest clones take approximately 20%. The material sequenced was blood. The receptors stem from a woman aged 60-70 years in good health.

This rearrangement joins TRBV3-1 to TRBJ1-5; 8 positions match TRBD1. There are 18 residues in the CDR3. V trimming: 1 base; J trimming: 2 bases; junction bases outside the gene matches: 10. Per germline, CDR1 LGHDT and CDR2 YNNKEL (reference sequence). The CDR3 region is CASSQGLTGGFRNQPQHF. The CDR3 nucleotides read TGTGCCAGCAGCCAAGGATTAACAGGGGGTTTTCGCAATCAGCCCCAGCATTTT.

The J gene is TRBJ1-3, the V gene TRBV29-1; 11 bases are a match to TRBD1. The germline V gene has CDR1 SQVTM and CDR2 ANQGSEA. Losses at the gene ends were 0 bases for V and 5 bases for J; bases not matched to a gene: 6. The CDR3 length is 16 residues. CDR3 nucleotides: TGCAGCGTTGAAGATGTGGACAGGGGGCCCCGAAACACCATATATTTT. It specifies CSVEDVDRGPRNTIYF.

This clonotype was recorded a few times. This chain connects TRBV20-1 to TRBJ2-3, with a weak D call TRBD2 (6 bases). The length of the CDR3 is 16 residues. The V and J ends lost 0 bases and 2 bases respectively, with 15 bases between them. Looked up from germline, CDR1 is DFQATT and CDR2 is SNEGSKA (reference sequence). Here the CDR3 reads CSARDPTGAVTDTQYF. For the CDR3, the DNA is TGCAGTGCTAGAGATCCTACGGGAGCGGTCACAGATACGCAGTATTTT.

This clonotype was detected only once. The J gene is TRBJ2-1, the V gene TRBV27, with D possibly TRBD1 on 6 matching bases. The germline V gene encodes CDR1 MNHEY and CDR2 SMNVEV (reference sequence). Trimming removed 5 bases from V and 6 bases from J, with 17 bases in between. This CDR3 is 15 amino acids long. The CDR3 loop reads CASSPQGSFANEQFF. In DNA form, the CDR3 reads TGTGCCAGCAGTCCCCAGGGGAGTTTTGCCAATGAGCAGTTCTTC.

This chain connects TRBV12-3 or TRBV12-4 to TRBJ2-5; maybe TRBD2 (5 bases). Matching the DNA end better, TRBJ2-7 makes the J call doubtful. CDR3 length: 15 amino acids. The CDR3 protein is CASSLAGEWRCEQYF. As DNA, the CDR3 is TGTGCCAGCAGTTTGGCCGGGGAGTGGCGGTGCGAGCAGTACTTC.

The V gene is TRBV5-1, the J gene TRBJ1-4; a weak D match, TRBD1 (5 bases). Germline-derived CDR1 and CDR2 are SGHRS and YFSETQ. The CDR3 sequence is 14 residues long. V shed 4 bases and J shed 8 bases, with 15 bases lying between them. This CDR3 is CASSARDPGEKLFF. The CDR3 DNA reads TGCGCCAGCAGCGCCCGGGACCCTGGAGAAAAACTGTTTTTT.

The rearrangement joins TRBV4-1 to TRBJ2-6; D not certain. Germline V lookup: CDR1 MGHRA, CDR2 YSYEKL. This CDR3 contains 17 residues. The V and J ends lost 3 bases and 1 base respectively, with 13 bases between them. This chain's CDR3 is CASSHPYHRSGANVLTF. The DNA for the CDR3 is TGCGCCAGCAGCCATCCTTATCATAGATCTGGGGCCAACGTCCTGACTTTC.

This clonotype was found a few times. This rearrangement joins TRBV18 to TRBJ2-4; D gene ambiguous. The last part of the DNA fits TRBJ2-7 better; the J call may be wrong. The CDR3 is 13 amino acids. Germline lookup yields CDR1 KGHSH and CDR2 LQKENI. CDR3 DNA sequence: TGTGCCAGCTCACGCACCCGCGACGGCGAGCAGTACTTC. Residues: CASSRTRDGEQYF.

The CDR3 region is CAISERYEAFF. CDR3 nucleotide sequence: TGTGCCATCAGTGAGAGGTATGAAGCTTTCTTT. The rearrangement joins TRBV10-3 to TRBJ1-1; D is unclear. The CDR3 length is 11 residues. Germline V CDR1 and CDR2: ENHRY, SYGVKD. Trimming stripped 2 bases from V and 7 bases from J, with 5 bases between.

The chain has TRBV20-1 and TRBJ2-7; TRBD2 matches 10 bases. Germline CDR1 DFQATT, CDR2 SNEGSKA (reference sequence). Losses at the gene ends were 4 bases for V and 3 bases for J; bases not matched to a gene: 9. This CDR3 spans 15 amino acids. CDR3: CSAMSGASGSYEQYF. The DNA for the CDR3 is TGCAGTGCTATGTCCGGGGCTAGCGGGAGCTACGAGCAGTACTTC.

The chain joins TRBV4-1 to TRBJ2-7, with D perhaps matching TRBD2 (7 bases). Trimming took 0 bases from V and 6 from J, leaving 15 bases between them. From germline, CDR1 is MGHRA and CDR2 YSYEKL. The CDR3 spans 15 residues. CDR3 sequence reads: CASSQDGVRGAEQYF. The CDR3 DNA reads TGCGCCAGCAGCCAAGATGGGGTTCGGGGGGCCGAGCAGTACTTC.

This chain connects TRBV30 to TRBJ1-5, with a possible D match to TRBD1 (5 bases). This CDR3 is built from 14 residues. Per germline, CDR1 GTSNPN and CDR2 SVGIG (reference sequence). V was clipped by 2 bases and J by 11 bases, with 19 bases between them. The CDR3 sequence: CAWSSGTVGGAQHF. The DNA of the CDR3 is TGTGCCTGGAGTAGCGGCACCGTCGGGGGGGCCCAGCATTTT.

V usage is TRBV12-3 or TRBV12-4 and J usage is TRBJ2-1, with D possibly matching TRBD1 (6 bases). V was clipped by 7 bases and J by 7 bases, with 14 bases between them. The CDR3 runs 13 residues. The CDR3 DNA reads TGTGCCAGCATCTTGGGGGCCGGGAATGAGCAGTTCTTC. Its translation: CASILGAGNEQFF.

The chain has TRBV20-1 and TRBJ1-5, with 8 bases aligning to TRBD1. The CDR3 is made up of 14 amino acids. Per the germline V gene, CDR1 is DFQATT and CDR2 is SNEGSKA (reference sequence). The CDR3 reads CSVGTGYSNQPQHF. The CDR3 bases are TGCAGCGTGGGGACAGGTTATAGCAATCAGCCCCAGCATTTT.

This clonotype has more than one count but fewer than ten. The gene calls are TRBV6-6 and TRBJ1-2; D is unclear. The CDR3 contains 14 residues. V dropped 6 bases and J dropped 8 bases, with 19 bases sitting between them. Germline assignment: CDR1 MNHNY and CDR2 SVGAGI (reference sequence). The CDR3 loop reads CASSHSTHRGGYTF. The CDR3 DNA sequence: TGTGCCAGCAGCCATTCGACGCATCGAGGGGGCTACACCTTC.

This clonotype was picked up a small number of times. The CDR3 region has the DNA TGCAGTGCTAGAAGGGGGACAGGGGGAGAGACCCAGTACTTC. Translating it yields CSARRGTGGETQYF. V gene TRBV20-1 combines with J gene TRBJ2-5; 11 nucleotides align to TRBD1. Germline V gives CDR1 DFQATT, CDR2 SNEGSKA (reference sequence). After removal of 2 bases from V and 4 bases from J, the junction contained 3 bases not matched to a gene. The CDR3 is made up of 14 amino acids.

The CDR3 here is CATSRDRGFQETQFF. The CDR3 nucleotides are TGTGCCACCAGCAGAGACAGGGGGTTCCAAGAGACCCAGTTCTTC. V gene TRBV15 combines with J gene TRBJ2-1, with 7 bases that match TRBD1. The CDR3 consists of 15 residues. The V gene end was trimmed by 0 bases and the J gene end by 13 bases; junction bases not matched to a gene: 12. Looked up from germline, CDR1 is LNHNV and CDR2 is YYDKDF (reference sequence).

This clonotype showed up just a few times. The chain is built from TRBV6-1 and TRBJ2-3, with TRBD2 matching over 7 bases. The CDR3 loop spans 16 amino acids. CDR1 is MNHNS, CDR2 SASEGT, per germline. The V gene end was trimmed by 7 bases and the J gene end by 0 bases; junction bases not matched to a gene: 10. CDR3 sequence reads: CASNKGSGASTDTQYF. In nucleotides, the CDR3 is TGTGCCAGCAACAAAGGGAGCGGGGCAAGCACAGATACGCAGTATTTT.

The genes are TRBV2 and TRBJ2-7, with 9 bases lining up with TRBD2. V shed 6 bases and J 7 bases; nucleotides not matched to a gene: 7. Germline V gene lookup returns CDR1 SNHLY and CDR2 FYNNEI. The CDR3 is 13 residues long. The CDR3 loop is CASRQREVNEQYF. The CDR3 DNA follows: TGTGCCAGCAGGCAGCGGGAGGTCAATGAGCAGTACTTC.

This clonotype was seen only once. A much larger clonotype is one base distant, so this may be a read error. The chain employs TRBV6-2 or TRBV6-3 and TRBJ2-5; tentatively, D is TRBD1 or TRBD2 (5 bases each). Germline V gives CDR1 MNHEY, CDR2 SVGEGT. V lost 6 bases to trimming and J lost 5 bases, with 16 bases between them. CDR3 length: 14 residues. CDR3 amino acids: CASREADGAETQYF. The CDR3 DNA follows: TGTGCCAGCAGAGAAGCGGATGGGGCGGAGACCCAGTACTTC.

The chain employs TRBV12-3 or TRBV12-4 and TRBJ2-1, with TRBD2 matching 13 bases. CDR3 length: 16 amino acids. Trimming took 6 bases from V and 7 from J; bases not matched to a gene: 9. The CDR3 reads CASRVLAGGPRNEQFF. CDR3 coding DNA: TGTGCCAGCAGAGTACTAGCGGGAGGGCCTAGGAATGAGCAGTTCTTC.